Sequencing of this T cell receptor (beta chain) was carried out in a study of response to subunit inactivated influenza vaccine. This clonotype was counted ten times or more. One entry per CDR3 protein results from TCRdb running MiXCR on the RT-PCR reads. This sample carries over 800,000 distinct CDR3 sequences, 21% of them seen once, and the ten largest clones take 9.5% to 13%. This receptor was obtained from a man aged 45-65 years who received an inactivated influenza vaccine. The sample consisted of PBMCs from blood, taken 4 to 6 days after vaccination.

The CDR3 nucleotides are TGCGCCAGCAGCCCGAACCCCGGGACTACCTACGAGCAGTACTTC. It codes for CASSPNPGTTYEQYF. The genes are TRBV5-1 and TRBJ2-7, with 7 bases identical to TRBD2. Germline V gene data show CDR1 as SGHRS and CDR2 as YFSETQ. Losses at the gene ends were 4 bases for V and 2 bases for J; bases not matched to a gene: 9. CDR3 length equals 15 residues.